Given below is one T cell receptor beta chain in context. The sample originates from a study of blood T cell repertoires in COVID-19. The wider study: Both acute and convalescent COVID-19 samples were obtained from the United States, Italy and Spain. PBMCs, B-cell-depleted T cells, or T cells were the source of the cDNA or gDNA that made up the material.

In the authors' methods: Reference gene primer amplification in the assay estimated nucleated cell counts. The repertoire was sequenced with immunoSEQ multiplex PCR; TCRdb's copy has only in-frame clones and lacks some. Clonal size and the V and J genes are those of that table, whereas D and trimming came from the DNA. The sample contains 90,000 to 110,000 clones, around 90% of which appear only once. Trimming removed 1 base from V and 3 bases from J, with 12 bases in between. Germline V gene data show CDR1 as LNHNV and CDR2 as YYDKDF (reference sequence). The CDR3 totals 15 residues. This sequence originates from a human donor in a cohort sampled during active COVID-19. The V gene is TRBV15, the J gene TRBJ1-2; possible D gene TRBD1, 6 bases. Sequencing was done on a sample of peripheral blood. The CDR3 sequence is CATSRGRTEHYGYTF. The CDR3 nucleotides read TGTGCCACCAGCAGAGGAAGGACAGAGCACTATGGCTACACCTTC. The full variable domain, in which reference TRBV15 and TRBJ1-2 provide the parts outside the CDR3, is DAMVIQNPRYQVTQFGKPVTLSCSQTLNHNVMYWYQQKSSQAPKLLFHYYDKDFNNEADTPDNFQSRRPNTSFCFLDIRSPGLGDTAMYLCATSRGRTEHYGYTFGSGTRLTVV.